The 8 T cell receptor beta chains below come from one sample, sequenced in a study of Graves' ophthalmopathy and Graves' hyperthyroidism. The authors amplified TCR beta CDR3 regions from RNA transcripts. The library came from an HTBI-primed first-round RT-PCR and a second-round multiplex PCR. TCRdb re-called the multiplex PCR reads through MiXCR, storing one row per CDR3 protein. The table records 200,000 to 250,000 distinct CDR3 sequences, around 45% of them present only once. Material for sequencing was peripheral blood. The receptors derive from an adult man with Graves' ophthalmopathy.

This clonotype was detected only a few times. The chain carries TRBV29-1 and TRBJ1-1; 9 positions agree with TRBD1. The CDR3 is 14 residues long. Germline CDR1 reads SQVTM; CDR2 reads ANQGSEA. J lost 4 bases, V lost 7 bases, and 10 bases had no gene match. In nucleotides, the CDR3 is TGCAGCGCCGATACAGGGGGCACGGGCACTGAAGCTTTCTTT. Residues: CSADTGGTGTEAFF.

This chain connects TRBV9 to TRBJ1-2; TRBD1 matches 8 bases. The germline CDR1 and CDR2 sequences are SGDLS and YYNGEE. The CDR3 consists of 14 residues. V gave up 3 bases and J gave up 6 bases; unmatched junction bases: 7. CDR3 coding DNA: TGTGCCAGCAGCGCTAGACAGGGGTCGGATGGCTACACCTTC. Translation gives CASSARQGSDGYTF.

The rearrangement links TRBV10-3 to TRBJ2-7; D remains ambiguous. V lost 6 bases and J 3 bases, leaving 21 bases between the germline ends. Germline CDR1 reads ENHRY; CDR2 reads SYGVKD. This CDR3 contains 16 residues. CDR3 coding DNA: TGTGCCATCAGCTTAGTGGTCAGTAATGCCCTCTACGAGCAGTACTTC. The encoded protein is CAISLVVSNALYEQYF.

The chain recombines TRBV24-1 with TRBJ2-7; maybe TRBD2 (6 bases). In germline, CDR1 is KGHDR, CDR2 SFDVKD. V lost 5 bases and J lost 2, with 15 bases in between. CDR3 size: 15 residues. CDR3 sequence (DNA): TGTGCCACCAGTGCCTGGGCAGGGAGGACCTACGAGCAGTACTTC. This encodes CATSAWAGRTYEQYF.

The chain links TRBV20-1 to TRBJ2-7; TRBD1 matches 8 bases. V trimming: 3 bases; J trimming: 4 bases; junction bases outside the gene matches: 8. Per the germline V gene, CDR1 is DFQATT and CDR2 is SNEGSKA (reference sequence). The CDR3 length is 14 residues. The chain's CDR3 is CSARPRDRRYEQYF. CDR3 coding DNA: TGCAGTGCTAGGCCCCGGGACAGGCGTTACGAGCAGTACTTC.

This clonotype was seen only a few times. This rearrangement joins TRBV14 to TRBJ1-2, with TRBD1 identical over 7 bases. The germline V gene encodes CDR1 SGHDN and CDR2 FVKESK. The CDR3 covers 14 residues. The junction had 7 bases not matched to a gene; V was cut back by 1 base and J by 8 bases. As DNA, the CDR3 is TGTGCCAGCAGCCAAGGAAAGGGGGCTGGAGGCTACACCTTC. Protein sequence: CASSQGKGAGGYTF.

As concerns this clonotype: The CDR3 end shows no conserved phenylalanine or tryptophan, and so a read error is likely. The rearrangement uses TRBV29-1 and TRBJ1-3; D ambiguous. This CDR3 has 11 amino acids. V gave up 7 bases and J gave up 0 bases, with 4 bases separating them. CDR1 SQVTM and CDR2 ANQGSEA come from the germline V gene. The CDR3, as DNA: TGCAGCGCCAGCTCTGGAAACACCATATATCTT. It translates to CSASSGNTIYL.

V and J are TRBV12-3 or TRBV12-4 and TRBJ1-5; TRBD1 matches at 7 bases. The ends lost 8 bases at V and 3 bases at J; junction bases unmatched: 4. CDR3 size: 13 residues. CDR3 DNA: TGTGCCAGCTGGGACAGAGACAATCAGCCCCAGCATTTT. This translates into CASWDRDNQPQHF.